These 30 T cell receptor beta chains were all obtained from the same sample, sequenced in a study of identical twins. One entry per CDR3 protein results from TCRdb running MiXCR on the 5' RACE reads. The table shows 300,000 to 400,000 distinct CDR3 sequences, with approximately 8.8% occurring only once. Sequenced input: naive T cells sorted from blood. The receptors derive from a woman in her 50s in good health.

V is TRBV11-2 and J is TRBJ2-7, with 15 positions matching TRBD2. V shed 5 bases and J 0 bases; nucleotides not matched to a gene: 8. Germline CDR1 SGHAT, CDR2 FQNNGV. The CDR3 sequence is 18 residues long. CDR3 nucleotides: TGTGCCAGCAGCCTAGGACTAGCGGGAGGGCCTGACTCCTACGAGCAGTACTTC. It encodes CASSLGLAGGPDSYEQYF.

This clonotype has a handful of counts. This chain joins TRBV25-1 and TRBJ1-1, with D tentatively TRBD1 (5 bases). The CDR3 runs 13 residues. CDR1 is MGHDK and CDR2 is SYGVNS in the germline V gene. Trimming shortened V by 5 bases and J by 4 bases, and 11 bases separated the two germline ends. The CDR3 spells CASSPGHPTEAFF. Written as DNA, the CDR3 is TGTGCCAGCAGTCCCGGACATCCCACTGAAGCTTTCTTT.

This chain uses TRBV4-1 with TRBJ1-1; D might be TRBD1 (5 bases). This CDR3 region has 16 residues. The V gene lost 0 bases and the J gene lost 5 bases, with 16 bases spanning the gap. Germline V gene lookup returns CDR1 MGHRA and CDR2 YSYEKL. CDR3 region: CASSQEIIAGLTEAFF. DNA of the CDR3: TGCGCCAGCAGCCAAGAAATTATCGCAGGGCTGACTGAAGCTTTCTTT.

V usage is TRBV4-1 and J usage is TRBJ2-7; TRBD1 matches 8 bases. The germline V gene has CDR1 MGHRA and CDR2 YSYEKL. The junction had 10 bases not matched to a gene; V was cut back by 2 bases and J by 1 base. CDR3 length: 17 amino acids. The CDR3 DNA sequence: TGCGCCAGCAGCCAAAGCTATGACAGGGGCCAATCCTACGAGCAGTACTTC. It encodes CASSQSYDRGQSYEQYF.

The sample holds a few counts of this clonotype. CDR3 sequence reads: CASSFEGLAGGYEQYF. The CDR3 DNA reads as TGCGCCAGCAGCTTCGAAGGACTAGCGGGAGGTTACGAGCAGTACTTC. This rearrangement joins TRBV5-1 to TRBJ2-7; the match to TRBD2 covers 14 bases. Germline-derived CDR1 and CDR2 are SGHRS and YFSETQ. The CDR3 sequence is 16 residues long. The V segment lost 2 bases and the J segment 4 bases; nucleotides outside the gene matches: 5.

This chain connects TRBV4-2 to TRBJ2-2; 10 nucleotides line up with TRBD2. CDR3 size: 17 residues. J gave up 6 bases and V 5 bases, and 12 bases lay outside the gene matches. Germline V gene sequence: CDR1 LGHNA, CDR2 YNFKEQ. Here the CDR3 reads CASSFLSGRNGAGELFF. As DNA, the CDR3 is TGTGCCAGCAGCTTCCTTAGCGGGAGGAATGGCGCCGGGGAGCTGTTTTTT.

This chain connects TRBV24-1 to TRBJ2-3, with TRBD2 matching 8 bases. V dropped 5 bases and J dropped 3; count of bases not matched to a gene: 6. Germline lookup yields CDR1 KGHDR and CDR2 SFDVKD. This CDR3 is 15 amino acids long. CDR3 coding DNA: TGTGCCACCAGTGGGGGTAGCGGGAAGACAGATACGCAGTATTTT. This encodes CATSGGSGKTDTQYF.

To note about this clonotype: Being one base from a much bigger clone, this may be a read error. In DNA form, the CDR3 reads TGCAGCTTAATTTGGTCCTACAATGAGCAGTTCTTC. The encoded protein is CSLIWSYNEQFF. The V and J genes are TRBV29-1 and TRBJ2-1; D not resolved. CDR1 is SQVTM and CDR2 is ANQGSEA in the germline V gene. CDR3 size: 12 residues. Trimming took off 8 bases at V and 1 base at J, with 9 bases between the two ends.

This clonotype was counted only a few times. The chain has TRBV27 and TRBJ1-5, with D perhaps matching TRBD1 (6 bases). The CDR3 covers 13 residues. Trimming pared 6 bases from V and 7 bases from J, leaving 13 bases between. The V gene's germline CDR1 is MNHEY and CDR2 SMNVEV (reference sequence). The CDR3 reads CASSPGQPQPQHF. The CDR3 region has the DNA TGTGCCAGCAGCCCTGGACAGCCGCAGCCCCAGCATTTT.

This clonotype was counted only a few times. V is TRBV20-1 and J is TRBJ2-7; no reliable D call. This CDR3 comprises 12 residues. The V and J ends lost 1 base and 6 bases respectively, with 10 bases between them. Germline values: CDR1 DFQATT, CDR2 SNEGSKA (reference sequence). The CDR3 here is CSARVGMGEQYF. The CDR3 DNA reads TGCAGTGCTAGAGTAGGGATGGGCGAGCAGTACTTC.

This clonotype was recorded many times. The CDR3 loop reads CSPITRTRSYNEQFF. The DNA of the CDR3 is TGCAGTCCGATAACCCGGACTAGATCTTACAATGAGCAGTTCTTC. The chain employs TRBV20-1 and TRBJ2-1; 7 nucleotides line up with TRBD2. V shed 8 bases, J shed 4 bases, and the junction held 14 bases outside the gene matches. Per the germline V gene, CDR1 is DFQATT and CDR2 is SNEGSKA (reference sequence). The CDR3 consists of 15 residues.

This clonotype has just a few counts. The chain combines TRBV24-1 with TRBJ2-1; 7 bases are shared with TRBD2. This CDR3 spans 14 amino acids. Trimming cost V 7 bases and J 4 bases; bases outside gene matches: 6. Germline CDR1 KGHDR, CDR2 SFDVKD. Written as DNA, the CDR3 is TGTGCCACCAGGGCTCCGGGACTATACAATGAGCAGTTCTTC. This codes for CATRAPGLYNEQFF.

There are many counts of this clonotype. CDR3: CASSTPGRGNTIYF. For the CDR3, the DNA is TGTGCCAGCAGTACCCCGGGGCGTGGAAACACCATATATTTT. V usage is TRBV3-1 and J usage is TRBJ1-3, with D possibly TRBD1 on 5 matching bases. CDR3 length: 14 residues. Trimming shortened V by 6 bases and J by 3 bases, and 12 bases separated the two germline ends. From germline, CDR1 is LGHDT and CDR2 YNNKEL (reference sequence).

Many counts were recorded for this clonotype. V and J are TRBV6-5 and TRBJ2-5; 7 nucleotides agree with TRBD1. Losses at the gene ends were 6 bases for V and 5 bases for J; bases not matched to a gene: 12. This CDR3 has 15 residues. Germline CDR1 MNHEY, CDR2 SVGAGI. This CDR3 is CASSPMAGGRETQYF. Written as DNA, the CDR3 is TGTGCCAGCAGCCCGATGGCAGGGGGTAGGGAGACCCAGTACTTC.

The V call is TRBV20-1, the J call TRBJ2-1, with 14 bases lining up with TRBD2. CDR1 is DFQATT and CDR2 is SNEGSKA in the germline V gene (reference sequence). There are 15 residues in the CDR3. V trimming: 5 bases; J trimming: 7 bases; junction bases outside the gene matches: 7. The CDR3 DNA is TGCAGTGCTTCAGGGACTAGCGGGAGTCTGAATGAGCAGTTCTTC. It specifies CSASGTSGSLNEQFF.

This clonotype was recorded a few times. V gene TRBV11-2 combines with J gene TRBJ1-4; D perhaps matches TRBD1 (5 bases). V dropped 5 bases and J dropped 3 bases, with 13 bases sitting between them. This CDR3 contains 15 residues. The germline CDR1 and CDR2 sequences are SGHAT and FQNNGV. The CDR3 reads CASSLGEGSNEKLFF. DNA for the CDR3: TGTGCCAGCAGCCTGGGGGAGGGGTCTAATGAAAAACTGTTTTTT.

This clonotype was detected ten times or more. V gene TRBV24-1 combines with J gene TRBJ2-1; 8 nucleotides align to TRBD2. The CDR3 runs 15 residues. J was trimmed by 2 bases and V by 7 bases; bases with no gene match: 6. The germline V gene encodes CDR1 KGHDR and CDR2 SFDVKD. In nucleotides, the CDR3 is TGTGCCACCAGAGGACGGGAGGGCCCCTACAATGAGCAGTTCTTC. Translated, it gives CATRGREGPYNEQFF.

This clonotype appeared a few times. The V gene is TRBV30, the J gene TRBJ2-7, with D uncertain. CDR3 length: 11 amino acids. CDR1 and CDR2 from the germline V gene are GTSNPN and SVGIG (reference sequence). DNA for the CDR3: TGTGCTGTTAAGATAGGCTACGAGCAGTACGTC. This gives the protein CAVKIGYEQYV.

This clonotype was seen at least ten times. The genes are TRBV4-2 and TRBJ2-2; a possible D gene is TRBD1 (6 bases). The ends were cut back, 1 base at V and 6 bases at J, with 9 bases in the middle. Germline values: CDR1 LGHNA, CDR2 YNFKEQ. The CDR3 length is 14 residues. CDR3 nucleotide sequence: TGTGCCAGCAGCCAAGTTGAGGGGGCCGGGGAGCTGTTTTTT. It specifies CASSQVEGAGELFF.

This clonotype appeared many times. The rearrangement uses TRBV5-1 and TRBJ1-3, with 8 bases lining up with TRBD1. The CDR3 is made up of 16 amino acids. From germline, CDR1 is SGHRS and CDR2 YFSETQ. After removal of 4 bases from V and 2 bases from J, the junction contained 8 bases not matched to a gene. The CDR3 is CASSPPATGAGNTIYF. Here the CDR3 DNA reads TGCGCCAGCAGCCCTCCGGCGACAGGGGCTGGAAACACCATATATTTT.

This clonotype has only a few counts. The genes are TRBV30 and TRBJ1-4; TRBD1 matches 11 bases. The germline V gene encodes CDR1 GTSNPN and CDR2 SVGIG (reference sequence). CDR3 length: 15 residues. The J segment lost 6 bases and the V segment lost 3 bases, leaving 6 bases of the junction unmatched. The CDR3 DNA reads TGTGCCTGGAGCCGGACAGGGGGCGCGTATGAAAAACTGTTTTTT. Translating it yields CAWSRTGGAYEKLFF.

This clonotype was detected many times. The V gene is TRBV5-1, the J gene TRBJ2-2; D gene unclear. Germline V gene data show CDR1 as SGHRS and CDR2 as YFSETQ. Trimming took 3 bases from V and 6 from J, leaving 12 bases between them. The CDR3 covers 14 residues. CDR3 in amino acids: CASSSKLGAGELFF. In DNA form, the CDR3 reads TGCGCCAGCAGCTCCAAGCTCGGCGCCGGGGAGCTGTTTTTT.

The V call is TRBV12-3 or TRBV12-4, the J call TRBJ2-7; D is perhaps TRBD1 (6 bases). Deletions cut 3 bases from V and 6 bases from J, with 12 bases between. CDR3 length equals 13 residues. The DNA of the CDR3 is TGTGCCAGCAGTTTTGAGACAGGAAGCGAGCAGTACGTC. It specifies CASSFETGSEQYV.

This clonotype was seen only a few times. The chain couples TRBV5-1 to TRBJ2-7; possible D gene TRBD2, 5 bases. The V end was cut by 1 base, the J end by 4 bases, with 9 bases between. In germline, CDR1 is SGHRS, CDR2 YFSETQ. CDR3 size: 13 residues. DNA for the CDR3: TGCGCCAGCAGCTTGCAAAGAGGGTACGAGCAGTACGTC. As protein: CASSLQRGYEQYV.

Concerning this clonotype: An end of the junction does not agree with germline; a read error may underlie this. The CDR3 DNA is TGTGCTAGCAGCTTAGGGGACAGGGCGGCGGAGACCCAGTACTTC. Protein: CASSLGDRAAETQYF. V and J are TRBV7-7 and TRBJ2-5; TRBD1 matches 9 bases. The CDR3 has 15 residues. CDR1 is SSHAT, CDR2 FNYEAQ, per germline (reference sequence).

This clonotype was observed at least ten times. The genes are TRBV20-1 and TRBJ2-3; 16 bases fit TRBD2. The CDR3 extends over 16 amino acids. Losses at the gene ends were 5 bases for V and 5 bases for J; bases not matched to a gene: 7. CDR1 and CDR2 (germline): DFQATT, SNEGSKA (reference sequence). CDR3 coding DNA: TGCAGTGCTCCAGAAGGGACTAGCGGGAGGGGAGATACGCAGTATTTT. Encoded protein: CSAPEGTSGRGDTQYF.

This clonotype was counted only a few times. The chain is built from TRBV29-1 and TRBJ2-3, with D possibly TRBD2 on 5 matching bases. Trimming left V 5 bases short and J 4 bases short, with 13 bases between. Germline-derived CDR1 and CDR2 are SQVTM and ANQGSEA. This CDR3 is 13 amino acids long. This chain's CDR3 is CSVQGSRSDTQYF. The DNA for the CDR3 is TGCAGCGTTCAAGGGAGTAGGTCAGATACGCAGTATTTT.

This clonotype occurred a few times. CDR3: CASSWGQGTYGYTF. The DNA of the CDR3 is TGTGCCAGCAGTTGGGGACAGGGGACCTATGGCTACACCTTC. This rearrangement joins TRBV6-6 to TRBJ1-2; 10 bases line up with TRBD1. Germline-derived CDR1 and CDR2 are MNHNY and SVGAGI (reference sequence). With V trimmed by 4 bases and J by 4 bases, 3 bases remained unmatched. This CDR3 has 14 amino acids.

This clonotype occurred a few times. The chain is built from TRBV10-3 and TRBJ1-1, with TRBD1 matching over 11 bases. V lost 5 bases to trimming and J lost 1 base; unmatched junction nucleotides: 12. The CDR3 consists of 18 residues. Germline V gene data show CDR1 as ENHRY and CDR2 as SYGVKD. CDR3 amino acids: CAISPLGQGADGNTEAFF. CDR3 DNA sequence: TGTGCCATCAGTCCGCTCGGACAGGGGGCTGACGGGAACACTGAAGCTTTCTTT.

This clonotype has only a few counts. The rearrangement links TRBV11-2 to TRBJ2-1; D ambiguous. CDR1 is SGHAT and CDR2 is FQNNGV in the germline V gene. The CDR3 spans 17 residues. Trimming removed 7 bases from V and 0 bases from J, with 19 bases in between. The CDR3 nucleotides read TGTGCCAGCAACCTCGTAGTTGGGGTAAGCTCCTACAATGAGCAGTTCTTC. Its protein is CASNLVVGVSSYNEQFF.